This T cell receptor beta chain came from a study of spatial heterogeneity in lung cancer. Study as a whole: PBMC collected at follow-up were sequenced when available, a median of roughly two years after resection. The study observed each unique TCR and UMI combination more than ten times on average in raw reads.

Time point described: blood at routine non-recurrence follow-up after resection. The sequenced material consisted of unsorted whole RNA from tumor, nontumor lung or frozen PBMC. Study-wide findings and caveats: Resection saw ubiquitous expanded tumor TCRs appear in blood more than follow-up did.

The CDR3 loop spans 13 amino acids. Looked up from germline, CDR1 is SGHTA and CDR2 is FQGNSA. The V end lost 3 bases, the J end lost 2 bases, and 7 bases lay between the germline ends. MiXCR was run by TCRdb on the 5' RACE reads, yielding one entry per CDR3 protein. This table has 20,000 or so distinct CDR3 sequences, more than 8.5% appearing once. As to this clonotype: Antigen unknown.

Sequences were derived from PBMCs, sampled at follow-up. The rearrangement uses TRBV7-2 and TRBJ2-5; unclear D gene. The sequence was obtained from a female donor with early-stage non-small cell lung cancer. This CDR3 reads CASSLVVQETQYF. The CDR3 DNA follows: TGTGCCAGCAGCTTGGTGGTACAAGAGACCCAGTACTTC.